Below are 20 T cell receptor beta chains sequenced from a single sample in a study of patients and donors after allogeneic stem cell transplantation (dated by TCRdb to 2018 to 2021). Library construction relied on RT-PCR. Sequencing took place on a NextSeq 550. TCRdb took the public reads, trimmed them with fastp at Q25, ran MiXCR for clone calling and kept in-frame beta chains. Rows with a matching CDR3 protein are joined into one entry that keeps the most common DNA and genes. Recorded for this sample are around 30,000 distinct CDR3 sequences; around 33% of them occurred a single time. The ten largest make up 76% of the sample. The sample was blood, either unsorted or a sorted T cell fraction (not recorded which). The receptors come from a human donor who was either an allogeneic HSCT recipient or a stem cell or donor lymphocyte infusion donor (not recorded which). It is not recorded whose cells these are; they may come from a transplant donor.

This clonotype was detected many times. The genes are TRBV7-2 and TRBJ1-2; D ambiguous. Germline V gene data show CDR1 as SGHTA and CDR2 as FQGNSA. CDR3 size: 12 residues. V lost 2 bases and J lost 4, with 5 bases in between. The chain's CDR3 is CASSLTPYGYTF. In DNA form, the CDR3 reads TGTGCCAGCAGCTTAACACCCTATGGCTACACCTTC.

This clonotype was picked up a small number of times. The V and J genes are TRBV7-3 and TRBJ2-1, with D possibly matching TRBD2 (5 bases). The V end was cut by 4 bases, the J end by 4 bases, with 8 bases between. This CDR3 has 13 residues. The germline V gene encodes CDR1 SGHTA and CDR2 FQGTGA. CDR3 bases: TGTGCCAGCAGCTCGGGATCATACAATGAGCAGTTCTTC. It codes for CASSSGSYNEQFF.

The chain uses TRBV7-9 and TRBJ2-4, with 8 nucleotides matching TRBD1. Germline V gene data show CDR1 as SEHNR and CDR2 as FQNEAQ (reference sequence). The CDR3 extends over 16 amino acids. V lost 5 bases, J lost 1 base, and 7 bases stayed unmatched. The CDR3 spells CASSTRDRRAKNIQYF. CDR3 coding DNA: TGTGCCAGCAGCACCCGGGACAGGAGGGCCAAAAACATTCAGTACTTC.

The chain uses TRBV6-4 and TRBJ2-6, with D uncertain. CDR1 and CDR2 (germline): MRHNA, SNTAGT. V was cut by 2 bases and J by 2 bases, with 4 bases left in between. This CDR3 contains 14 residues. CDR3 DNA: TGTGCCAGCAGTGACAGGCCTGGGGCCAACGTCCTGACTTTC. This sequence encodes CASSDRPGANVLTF.

This clonotype came up a few times. The V call is TRBV18, the J call TRBJ2-5; tentatively, D is TRBD1 (5 bases). The germline CDR1 and CDR2 sequences are KGHSH and LQKENI. This CDR3 spans 15 amino acids. With 1 base removed from V and 2 bases from J, the gap between germline ends came to 11 bases. The CDR3 DNA reads TGTGCCAGCTCACCACTTGGGGCCTTACAAGAGACCCAGTACTTC. Amino acids: CASSPLGALQETQYF.

The count of this clonotype is one. This sequence joins TRBV7-9 and TRBJ2-2; D unclear. The CDR3 contains 15 residues. In germline, CDR1 is SEHNR, CDR2 FQNEAQ (reference sequence). V lost 6 bases to trimming and J lost 4 bases, with 15 bases between them. DNA for the CDR3: TGTGCCAGCAGTCCGAGACTTGGATTCACCGGGGAGCTGTTTTTT. The encoded protein is CASSPRLGFTGELFF.

The chain links TRBV12-3 or TRBV12-4 to TRBJ1-3; no reliable D call. The CDR3 is 14 amino acids. Trimming cost V 3 bases and J 4 bases, with 10 bases left between them. This chain's CDR3 is CASSFLVRGNTIYF. CDR3 bases: TGTGCCAGCAGTTTCCTAGTGAGGGGAAACACCATATATTTT.

This clonotype was found a few times. The chain couples TRBV6-6 to TRBJ1-1; TRBD1 is a possible D gene (6 bases). Trimming took 5 bases from V and 3 from J, leaving 13 bases between them. CDR3 length: 14 residues. Germline CDR1 reads MNHNY; CDR2 reads SVGAGI (reference sequence). The CDR3 sequence is CASSPEGGDTEAFF. The CDR3 DNA sequence: TGTGCCAGCAGTCCGGAAGGGGGGGACACTGAAGCTTTCTTT.

The table lists this clonotype with a count of one. The chain uses TRBV7-2 and TRBJ2-1; TRBD2 is a possible D gene (6 bases). Germline V gene data show CDR1 as SGHTA and CDR2 as FQGNSA. V lost 1 base and J 5 bases, leaving 9 bases between the germline ends. This CDR3 spans 14 amino acids. The CDR3 region is CASSLGPGDNEQFF. CDR3 in DNA: TGTGCCAGCAGCTTAGGGCCGGGAGACAATGAGCAGTTCTTC. The whole variable domain, remainder taken from reference TRBV7-2 and TRBJ2-1, is GAGVSQSPSNKVTEKGKDVELRCDPISGHTALYWYRQSLGQGLEFLIYFQGNSAPDKSGLPSDRFSAERTGGSVSTLTIQRTQQEDSAVYLCASSLGPGDNEQFFGPGTRLTVL.

The chain joins TRBV7-2 to TRBJ2-5, with 7 bases that match TRBD1. V dropped 1 base and J dropped 5; count of bases not matched to a gene: 4. The CDR3 consists of 14 residues. CDR1 SGHTA and CDR2 FQGNSA come from the germline V gene. The CDR3 region is CASSLGGRGETQYF. CDR3 coding DNA: TGTGCCAGCAGCTTAGGGGGCAGGGGGGAGACCCAGTACTTC.

This clonotype was seen only a few times. This chain uses TRBV4-3 with TRBJ1-4, with 9 positions matching TRBD1. The V and J ends lost 3 bases and 11 bases, in that order; junction bases with no gene match: 4. This CDR3 has 13 amino acids. Germline assignment: CDR1 LGHNA and CDR2 YSLEER. The CDR3, as DNA: TGCGCCAGCAGCCACAGAGGACAGGGGAAACTGTTTTTT. This translates into CASSHRGQGKLFF.

This clonotype appeared a few times. The chain couples TRBV7-3 to TRBJ2-7; 8 bases fit TRBD1. CDR1 is SGHTA and CDR2 is FQGTGA in the germline V gene. This CDR3 is built from 15 residues. J gave up 4 bases and V 5 bases, and 10 bases lay outside the gene matches. The CDR3: CASSPGAGGRYEQYF. In DNA, the CDR3 is TGTGCCAGCAGCCCGGGGGCAGGGGGCCGGTACGAGCAGTACTTC.

This clonotype turned up a few times. V gene TRBV21-1 combines with J gene TRBJ2-1; the tabulated D call, TRBD1, remains unverified against the DNA. TRBV21-1 is a listed pseudogene. CDR3 length: 11 residues. CDR3 region: CASSPGPEQFF. The CDR3 nucleotides are TGTGCCAGCAGCCCGGGACCGGAGCAGTTCTTC.

This rearrangement joins TRBV6-1 to TRBJ2-4; maybe TRBD2 (6 bases). V was cut by 3 bases and J by 10 bases, with 10 bases left in between. Germline CDR1 reads MNHNS; CDR2 reads SASEGT. CDR3 length: 12 residues. The CDR3 DNA reads as TGTGCCAGCAGTGATGATAGCGGAATTCAGTACTTC. It specifies CASSDDSGIQYF.

The chain is built from TRBV20-1 and TRBJ2-3; 9 bases match TRBD1. V lost 8 bases to trimming and J lost 5 bases; unmatched junction nucleotides: 8. The CDR3 totals 13 residues. Germline values: CDR1 DFQATT, CDR2 SNEGSKA (reference sequence). The CDR3 sequence: CSLDRTGEDTQYF. DNA for the CDR3: TGCAGTCTGGATAGGACAGGGGAAGATACGCAGTATTTT.

The table lists this clonotype with a few counts. The chain combines TRBV5-5 with TRBJ1-5; no reliable D call. This CDR3 is built from 13 residues. The ends were cut back, 2 bases at V and 4 bases at J, with 7 bases in the middle. Germline-derived CDR1 and CDR2 are SGHKS and YYEKEE (reference sequence). CDR3 sequence: CASSFDPNQPQHF. For the CDR3, the DNA is TGTGCCAGCAGCTTTGATCCGAATCAGCCCCAGCATTTT.

V usage is TRBV5-1 and J usage is TRBJ1-2; the match to TRBD1 covers 7 bases. V lost 0 bases, J lost 4 bases, and 3 bases stayed unmatched. The CDR3 length is 14 residues. Germline V CDR1 and CDR2: SGHRS, YFSETQ. For the CDR3, the DNA is TGCGCCAGCAGCTTGGGACAGGGAAGCTATGGCTACACCTTC. Translated, it gives CASSLGQGSYGYTF.

This clonotype has only a few counts. The chain is built from TRBV10-2 and TRBJ2-5, with 7 nucleotides matching TRBD2. Germline CDR1 and CDR2: WSHSY and SAAADI. The J segment lost 5 bases and the V segment lost 2 bases, leaving 2 bases of the junction unmatched. This CDR3 has 13 amino acids. In nucleotides, the CDR3 is TGCGCCAGCAGTGAGAACGGGGGGGAGACCCAGTACTTC. Its protein is CASSENGGETQYF.

The rearrangement links TRBV7-2 to TRBJ1-2, with D perhaps matching TRBD1 (6 bases). Germline CDR1 SGHTA, CDR2 FQGNSA. The V end was cut by 10 bases, the J end by 3 bases, with 12 bases between. This CDR3 contains 12 residues. The CDR3, as DNA: TGTGCCAAGGGGGACGGAGACTATGGCTACACCTTC. This translates into CAKGDGDYGYTF.

This clonotype appeared a few times. The V call is TRBV5-1, the J call TRBJ2-3; no clear D gene. Trimming took 0 bases from V and 2 from J, leaving 10 bases between them. Looked up from germline, CDR1 is SGHRS and CDR2 is YFSETQ. The length of the CDR3 is 15 residues. CDR3 amino acids: CASSLEGYYTDTQYF. The CDR3 DNA is TGCGCCAGCAGCTTGGAGGGTTACTACACAGATACGCAGTATTTT.